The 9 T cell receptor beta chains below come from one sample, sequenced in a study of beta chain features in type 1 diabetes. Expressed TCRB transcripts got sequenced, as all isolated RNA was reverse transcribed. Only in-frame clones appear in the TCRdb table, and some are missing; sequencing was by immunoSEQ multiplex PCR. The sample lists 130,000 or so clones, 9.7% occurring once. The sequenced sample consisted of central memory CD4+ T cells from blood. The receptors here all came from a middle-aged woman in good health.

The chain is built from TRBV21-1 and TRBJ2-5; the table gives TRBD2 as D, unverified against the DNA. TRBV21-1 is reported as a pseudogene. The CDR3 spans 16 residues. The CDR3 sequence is CASIWRLAGAEETQYF. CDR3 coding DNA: TGTGCCAGCATTTGGAGACTAGCGGGGGCCGAAGAGACCCAGTACTTC.

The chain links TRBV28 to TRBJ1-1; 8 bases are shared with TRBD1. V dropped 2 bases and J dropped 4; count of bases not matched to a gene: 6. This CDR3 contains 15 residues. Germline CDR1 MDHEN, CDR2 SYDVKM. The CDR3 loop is CASSLPRTGSTEAFF. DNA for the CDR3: TGTGCCAGCAGTTTACCAAGGACAGGGAGCACTGAAGCTTTCTTT.

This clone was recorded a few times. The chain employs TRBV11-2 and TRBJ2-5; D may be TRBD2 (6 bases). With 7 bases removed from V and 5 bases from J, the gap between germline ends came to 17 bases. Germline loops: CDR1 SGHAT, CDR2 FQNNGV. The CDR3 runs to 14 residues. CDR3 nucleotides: TGTGCCAGCACCCAAAATGGGGGGAGGGAGACCCAGTACTTC. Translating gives CASTQNGGRETQYF.

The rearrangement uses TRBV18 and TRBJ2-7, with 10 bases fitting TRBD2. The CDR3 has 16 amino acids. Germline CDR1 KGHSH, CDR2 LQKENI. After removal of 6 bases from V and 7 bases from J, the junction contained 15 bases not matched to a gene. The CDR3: CASSPTPGLAVWEQYF. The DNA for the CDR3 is TGTGCCAGCTCTCCAACCCCCGGACTAGCGGTGTGGGAGCAGTACTTC.

The CDR3 nucleotides read TGTGCCAGCTCGACCGGAGGGGTGCAGTATTTT. As protein: CASSTGGVQYF. The chain links TRBV2 to TRBJ2-3; tentatively, D is TRBD2 (6 bases). The V and J ends lost 8 bases and 11 bases respectively, with 14 bases between them. Germline CDR1 and CDR2: SNHLY and FYNNEI. CDR3 size: 11 residues.

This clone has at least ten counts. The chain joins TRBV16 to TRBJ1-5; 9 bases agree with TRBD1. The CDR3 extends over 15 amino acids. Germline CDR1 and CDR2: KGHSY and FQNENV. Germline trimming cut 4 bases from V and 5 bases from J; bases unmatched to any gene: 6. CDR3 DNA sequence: TGTGCCAGCAGCCGAACAGGGGGCGGTGATCAGCCCCAGCATTTT. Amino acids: CASSRTGGGDQPQHF. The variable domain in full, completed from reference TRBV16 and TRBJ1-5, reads GEEVAQTPKHLVRGEGQKAKLYCAPIKGHSYVFWYQQVLKNEFKFLISFQNENVFDETGMPKERFSAKCLPNSPCSLEIQATKLEDSAVYFCASSRTGGGDQPQHFGDGTRLSIL.

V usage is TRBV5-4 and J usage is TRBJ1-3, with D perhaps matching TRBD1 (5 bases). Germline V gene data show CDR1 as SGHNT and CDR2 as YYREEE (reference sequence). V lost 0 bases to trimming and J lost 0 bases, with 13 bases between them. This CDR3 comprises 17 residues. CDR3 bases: TGTGCCAGCAGCTTGGCCGGAGGGGCCGTCTCTGGAAACACCATATATTTT. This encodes CASSLAGGAVSGNTIYF. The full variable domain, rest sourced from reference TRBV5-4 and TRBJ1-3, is ETGVTQSPTHLIKTRGQQVTLRCSSQSGHNTVSWYQQALGQGPQFIFQYYREEENGRGNFPPRFSGLQFPNYSSELNVNALELDDSALYLCASSLAGGAVSGNTIYFGEGSWLTVV.

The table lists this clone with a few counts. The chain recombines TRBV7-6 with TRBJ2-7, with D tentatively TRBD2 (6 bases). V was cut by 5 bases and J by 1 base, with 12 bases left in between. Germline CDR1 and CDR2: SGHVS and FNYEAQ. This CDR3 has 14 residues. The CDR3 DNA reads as TGTGCCAGCAGCGCCGGAGGGTCTTCCTACGAGCAGTACTTC. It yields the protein CASSAGGSSYEQYF.

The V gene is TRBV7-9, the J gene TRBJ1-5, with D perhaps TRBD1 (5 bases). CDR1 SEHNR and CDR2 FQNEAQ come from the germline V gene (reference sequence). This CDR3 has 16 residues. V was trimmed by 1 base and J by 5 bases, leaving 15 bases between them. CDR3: CASSLELTGVDQPQHF. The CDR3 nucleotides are TGTGCCAGCAGCTTAGAGCTCACGGGGGTTGATCAGCCCCAGCATTTT.